The following is a T cell receptor beta chain sequence with its context. Antigen unknown. Expressed TCRB transcripts were sequenced after all isolated RNA was converted to cDNA. Profiled with immunoSEQ multiplex PCR; TCRdb holds only in-frame clones, not every one. The sample gives about 620,000 clones, roughly 15% of which show up once; about 0.093% is in the top ten. These data come from a study of beta chain features in type 1 diabetes. Study results and limitations: Sequencing of cDNA might inflate the share of cells that strongly express TCR. Among patients with Type 1 diabetes, TCRB CDR3s were moderately but significantly shorter in every one of the four CD4+ subsets. It was among patients, rather than healthy donors, that naive, central memory and Treg TCRB repertoires appeared more similar.

CDR3 length: 14 amino acids. V lost 4 bases, J lost 0 bases, and 10 bases lay in between. Germline V gene lookup returns CDR1 SQVTM and CDR2 ANQGSEA. Sorting based on CD45RO/CCR7/CD25/CD127/CD95/CD27 separated CD4+ naive, central memory, regulatory and stem cell-like memory cells. This TCR was sampled from a man aged 18 to 30 in good health. The chain has TRBV29-1 and TRBJ2-1; possibly TRBD1 for D (5 bases). The specimen sequenced was naive CD4+ T cells from blood. The chain's CDR3 is CSVGKGFSYNEQFF. The CDR3 DNA reads as TGCAGCGTTGGGAAGGGGTTCTCCTACAATGAGCAGTTCTTC.